The 4 T cell receptor beta chains below come from one sample, sequenced in a study of blood T cell repertoires in COVID-19. The repertoire was sequenced with immunoSEQ multiplex PCR; TCRdb's copy has only in-frame clones and lacks some. This sample yields more than 150,000 clones, of which around 80% are seen a single time; 2.5% to 3% belongs to the top ten. Sequencing was performed on peripheral blood. The receptors shown here come from a woman aged 60-75 years with acute or convalescent COVID-19.

In this sample, this clone turned up a few times. The chain has TRBV6-6 and TRBJ1-1, with D possibly matching TRBD1 (6 bases). V was shortened by 2 bases and J by 10 bases, with 8 bases between the two germline ends. Germline lookup yields CDR1 MNHNY and CDR2 SVGAGI (reference sequence). The CDR3 has 11 residues. For the CDR3, the DNA is TGTGCCAGCAGTTACGAAGGGGGAGCTTTCTTT. Translation: CASSYEGGAFF.

The chain is built from TRBV11-3 and TRBJ2-1, with 7 bases lining up with TRBD2. Trimming removed 0 bases from V and 5 bases from J; junction bases left unmatched: 1. CDR3 length: 14 residues. Germline assignment: CDR1 SGHNT and CDR2 YENEEA. In DNA form, the CDR3 reads TGTGCCAGCAGCTTAGACCGGGGGGACAATGAGCAGTTCTTC. Protein product: CASSLDRGDNEQFF.

The chain recombines TRBV5-1 with TRBJ1-4; 7 bases match TRBD1. The CDR3 is 16 amino acids. Per the germline V gene, CDR1 is SGHRS and CDR2 is YFSETQ. After removal of 1 base from V and 0 bases from J, the junction contained 3 bases not matched to a gene. CDR3: CASSLPTGTTNEKLFF. In DNA form, the CDR3 reads TGCGCCAGCAGCTTGCCGACAGGGACAACTAATGAAAAACTGTTTTTT.

The J gene is TRBJ2-3, the V gene TRBV7-2; 9 bases align to TRBD1. V was clipped by 3 bases and J by 6 bases; unmatched bases: 4. The CDR3 sequence is 14 residues long. Germline V gene sequence: CDR1 SGHTA, CDR2 FQGNSA. This chain's CDR3 is CASSFDRGRDTQYF. CDR3 bases: TGTGCCAGCAGCTTCGACAGGGGGAGGGATACGCAGTATTTT.